These 23 T cell receptor beta chains came from one sample sequenced in a study of T cell repertoires in cytomegalovirus infection (dated by TCRdb to the late 2010s). The listed sequencing device is Illumina HiSeq 1500. The public reads were quality trimmed at Q25 with fastp and then assembled into clones with MiXCR by TCRdb, keeping productive beta chains. Rows matching on CDR3 protein sequence are summarized as one entry with the most common DNA and genes. This sample is represented by roughly 860,000 distinct CDR3 sequences; around a third of them were singletons. Under 15% of the sample belongs to the ten largest clones. For these receptors, no antigen is known. The sample's treatment or condition label, in plain terms: in vitro stimulation with specific CMV peptide epitopes to enrich CMV-specific T cells. Source: cultured CD8+ T cells from PBMCs, taken from culture after CMV antigen stimulation. These receptor sequences come from a human donor in good health (CMV status not recorded). Some clones in this sample may be carry-over from other donors' samples.

This clonotype was seen a few times. The chain couples TRBV12-3 or TRBV12-4 to TRBJ1-5; a weak D match, TRBD1 (5 bases). The CDR3 is 14 residues long. V was pared by 6 bases and J by 2 bases, with 11 bases between. The CDR3, as DNA: TGTGCCAGCAGCGAGAGACAGCGCAATCAGCCCCAGCATTTT. Translating gives CASSERQRNQPQHF.

The J gene is TRBJ1-1, the V gene TRBV7-6, with 11 positions matching TRBD1. The germline V gene has CDR1 SGHVS and CDR2 FNYEAQ. This CDR3 region has 18 residues. The J segment lost 5 bases and the V segment lost 5 bases, leaving 16 bases of the junction unmatched. The CDR3 here is CASSLTPGQGARDTEAFF. CDR3 in DNA: TGTGCCAGCAGCCTTACCCCCGGACAGGGGGCCAGGGATACTGAAGCTTTCTTT. Drawing the rest from reference TRBV7-6 and TRBJ1-1, the complete variable domain is GAGVSQSPRYKVTKRGQDVALRCDPISGHVSLYWYRQALGQGPEFLTYFNYEAQQDKSGLPNDRFSAERPEGSISTLTIQRTEQRDSAMYRCASSLTPGQGARDTEAFFGQGTRLTVV.

In the case of this clonotype: This clone may be a read error of a much larger clone one base away. The rearrangement joins TRBV5-1 to TRBJ1-2, with 9 bases aligning to TRBD1. In germline, CDR1 is SGHRS, CDR2 YFSETQ. The CDR3 is 15 amino acids. This CDR3 reads CASNLGGTGNYGYTF. CDR3 coding DNA: TGCGCCAGCAACTTGGGAGGGACAGGGAACTATGGCTACACCTTC. The variable domain in full, with the rest retrieved from reference TRBV5-1 and TRBJ1-2, is KAGVTQTPRYLIKTRGQQVTLSCSPISGHRSVSWYQQTPGQGLQFLFEYFSETQRNKGNFPGRFSGRQFSNSRSEMNVSTLELGDSALYLCASNLGGTGNYGYTFGSGTRLTVV.

The V gene is TRBV10-2, the J gene TRBJ2-7; D gene ambiguous. CDR1 is WSHSY, CDR2 SAAADI, per germline. The germline V and J ends were trimmed by 7 bases and 1 base, with 8 bases remaining between them. The CDR3 covers 12 residues. In DNA, the CDR3 is TGCGCCAGCACTGACCGATCCTACGAGCAGTACTTC. Amino acid sequence: CASTDRSYEQYF.

This clonotype occurred many times. The gene calls are TRBV5-4 and TRBJ2-2, with 7 positions matching TRBD1. From germline, CDR1 is SGHNT and CDR2 YYREEE (reference sequence). Trimming at V came to 1 base and at J to 5 bases, leaving 17 bases not matched to a gene. The CDR3 consists of 19 residues. The CDR3, as DNA: TGTGCCAGCAGCTTGCCCCGACTAAGCAGGATCAGGGGGACCGGGGAGCTGTTTTTT. Residues: CASSLPRLSRIRGTGELFF.

This clonotype was detected only a few times. DNA of the CDR3: TGTGCCAGCAGCACAGCTTTGCATAGCCAGCCCGCAACTAATGAAAAACTGTTTTTT. Residues: CASSTALHSQPATNEKLFF. The chain has TRBV7-9 and TRBJ1-4; D unresolved. V lost 5 bases and J 0 bases, leaving 22 bases between the germline ends. Germline CDR1 SEHNR, CDR2 FQNEAQ (reference sequence). The CDR3 spans 19 residues.

This clonotype was seen a few times. The chain uses TRBV20-1 and TRBJ2-5; 11 bases agree with TRBD2. CDR1 and CDR2 (germline): DFQATT, SNEGSKA (reference sequence). This CDR3 comprises 19 residues. The V segment lost 5 bases and the J segment 9 bases; nucleotides outside the gene matches: 26. CDR3 amino acids: CSAYPSNSGGAIYKKAQYF. The CDR3 region has the DNA TGCAGTGCTTACCCTTCAAATAGCGGGGGGGCGATCTATAAGAAGGCCCAGTACTTC.

The CDR3 spells CASRQGGWGTEAFF. In DNA form, the CDR3 reads TGTGCCAGCAGACAGGGAGGCTGGGGCACTGAAGCTTTCTTT. The genes are TRBV28 and TRBJ1-1; a weak D match, TRBD1 (6 bases). Trimming took 6 bases from V and 4 from J, leaving 15 bases between them. The CDR3 extends over 14 amino acids. Germline CDR1 MDHEN, CDR2 SYDVKM.

This sequence joins TRBV11-3 and TRBJ2-5; 9 bases align to TRBD1. The trim removed 2 bases at V and 2 bases at J, leaving 12 bases unmatched. The CDR3 is 18 residues long. Germline lookup yields CDR1 SGHNT and CDR2 YENEEA. This CDR3 reads CASSLKAGTGKGQETQYF. The CDR3 coding sequence is TGTGCCAGCAGCTTAAAAGCCGGGACAGGGAAGGGACAAGAGACCCAGTACTTC.

Only a few counts were recorded for this clonotype. The rearrangement uses TRBV4-1 and TRBJ1-1; D may be TRBD1 (5 bases). This CDR3 has 13 amino acids. V was cut by 1 base and J by 6 bases, with 9 bases left in between. Germline CDR1 and CDR2: MGHRA and YSYEKL. The CDR3 DNA reads TGCGCCAGCAGCCAAGGCAGGGTCTCTGAAGCTTTCTTT. This sequence encodes CASSQGRVSEAFF.

This clonotype was seen once. The junction does not match germline at one end; this may be a read error. The V call is TRBV7-9, the J call TRBJ2-1; 9 nucleotides match TRBD2. Looked up from germline, CDR1 is SEHNR and CDR2 is FQNEAQ (reference sequence). The CDR3 covers 18 residues. The DNA of the CDR3 is TGTACCAGCAGCTTAGGGATCGTTAGCGGGGGAACAAACAATGAGCAGTTCTTC. Its protein is CTSSLGIVSGGTNNEQFF.

This clonotype was detected a few times. CDR3 amino acids: CASRQGASTDTQYF. The CDR3, as DNA: TGTGCCAGCAGACAGGGGGCTAGCACAGATACGCAGTATTTT. This chain connects TRBV27 to TRBJ2-3; 9 positions match TRBD1. V trimming: 6 bases; J trimming: 0 bases; junction bases outside the gene matches: 1. CDR1 is MNHEY, CDR2 SMNVEV, per germline (reference sequence). This CDR3 is built from 14 residues.

This clonotype was detected only a few times. V is TRBV7-4 and J is TRBJ2-3; D tentatively fits TRBD1 or TRBD2 (5 bases each). The CDR3 has 16 amino acids. V was pared by 5 bases and J by 5 bases, with 20 bases between. Germline CDR1 and CDR2: SGHVT and SQSDAQ. The CDR3 sequence is CASSDTRDPSGDTQYF. CDR3 DNA sequence: TGTGCCAGCAGCGACACCCGGGACCCTTCTGGAGATACGCAGTATTTT.

In regard to this clonotype: This sequence may be a read error, since a much larger clone differs from it by one base. This chain uses TRBV20-1 with TRBJ2-1; TRBD1 matches at 8 bases. The CDR3 is 17 residues long. The ends lost 6 bases at V and 9 bases at J; junction bases unmatched: 22. Germline values: CDR1 DFQATT, CDR2 SNEGSKA (reference sequence). The DNA for the CDR3 is TGCAGTGCCACTTCTGACAGGGGCGTAGTGGGTCGTGCTGAGCAGTTCTTC. Protein sequence: CSATSDRGVVGRAEQFF.

This clonotype was seen a handful of times. The V and J genes are TRBV19 and TRBJ2-2, with D possibly TRBD1 on 6 matching bases. Germline V CDR1 and CDR2: LNHDA, SQIVND (reference sequence). This CDR3 contains 16 residues. Trimming cost V 5 bases and J 6 bases, with 19 bases left between them. Written as DNA, the CDR3 is TGTGCCAGTAGTTTCAGGGGCGGAACGGACGCCGGGGAGCTGTTTTTT. Amino acids: CASSFRGGTDAGELFF.

This clonotype was observed a few times. J is TRBJ2-1 and V is TRBV4-2; the D gene is possibly TRBD2 (5 bases). The CDR3 extends over 17 amino acids. V lost 4 bases to trimming and J lost 2 bases, with 18 bases between them. Germline CDR1 is LGHNA and CDR2 is YNFKEQ. CDR3 loop: CASSPRGAVYAYNEQFF. The CDR3 nucleotides read TGTGCCAGCAGCCCTCGGGGTGCGGTGTACGCCTACAATGAGCAGTTCTTC.

The chain carries TRBV28 and TRBJ1-6; a possible D gene is TRBD1 (6 bases). Germline CDR1 is MDHEN and CDR2 is SYDVKM. This CDR3 has 16 amino acids. Trimming cost V 3 bases and J 2 bases, with 11 bases left between them. This CDR3 reads CASSFDRGPYNSPLHF. CDR3 nucleotides: TGTGCCAGCAGTTTCGACCGGGGGCCCTATAATTCACCCCTCCACTTT.

This chain connects TRBV6-1 to TRBJ1-1, with no clear D. Trimming removed 5 bases from V and 6 bases from J, with 19 bases in between. The CDR3 runs to 15 residues. Germline V gene sequence: CDR1 MNHNS, CDR2 SASEGT. CDR3 sequence (DNA): TGTGCCAGCAGTTTCCCATGGGCCCCACACGCTGAAGCTTTCTTT. It translates to CASSFPWAPHAEAFF.

V usage is TRBV10-3 and J usage is TRBJ2-1; 8 nucleotides line up with TRBD1. J lost 7 bases, V lost 9 bases, and 11 bases had no gene match. The length of the CDR3 is 14 residues. In germline, CDR1 is ENHRY, CDR2 SYGVKD. The CDR3 is CAMGVRTGTNEQFF. The CDR3 DNA follows: TGTGCCATGGGGGTTCGGACAGGGACTAATGAGCAGTTCTTC.

Here the CDR3 reads CASRDRTGTQSSYEQYV. In nucleotides, the CDR3 is TGTGCCAGCAGGGACCGTACCGGGACTCAGAGCTCCTACGAGCAGTACGTC. The rearrangement links TRBV6-5 to TRBJ2-7; possibly TRBD2 for D (6 bases). The V gene's germline CDR1 is MNHEY and CDR2 SVGAGI. With 6 bases removed from V and 0 bases from J, the gap between germline ends came to 21 bases. CDR3 length: 17 residues.

This clonotype has a count of ten or more. CDR3 region: CASSQKQYSEQFF. The DNA of the CDR3 is TGTGCCAGCAGCCAAAAACAGTATAGTGAGCAGTTCTTC. This sequence joins TRBV7-3 and TRBJ2-1, with D uncertain. CDR1 is SGHTA and CDR2 is FQGTGA in the germline V gene. The V end lost 5 bases, the J end lost 9 bases, and 14 bases lay between the germline ends. The CDR3 extends over 13 amino acids.

CDR3 in amino acids: CASSGAGRDQPQHF. The CDR3 DNA is TGTGCCAGCAGTGGCGCAGGGAGGGATCAGCCCCAGCATTTT. The chain couples TRBV12-3 or TRBV12-4 to TRBJ1-5, with D maybe TRBD1 (5 bases). V was pared by 5 bases and J by 5 bases, with 13 bases between. The CDR3 has 14 amino acids.

This clonotype has just a few counts. The V call is TRBV10-3, the J call TRBJ2-2, with D perhaps given as TRBD1 or TRBD2 (6 bases each). CDR3 size: 15 residues. V was shortened by 3 bases and J by 4 bases, with 12 bases between the two germline ends. From germline, CDR1 is ENHRY and CDR2 SYGVKD. CDR3 sequence: CAISDPGEATGELFF. The CDR3 DNA reads TGTGCCATCAGTGACCCAGGGGAGGCCACCGGGGAGCTGTTTTTT.